These T cell receptor beta chains were read from a single sample in a study of cytomegalovirus exposure and HLA in healthy donors. The repertoire was sequenced with immunoSEQ multiplex PCR; TCRdb's copy has only in-frame clones and lacks some. This repertoire shows about 190,000 clones, more than 75% found once; its top ten account for around 7%. Material for sequencing was PBMCs. Source of these receptors: a man in his late teens or twenties in good health and CMV-seropositive. Both conserved end residues are part of each CDR3. Each record gives: D gene, J gene, clone size, V gene, CDR3 protein, CDR3 DNA. The D gene is left open where the match is weak. Where a row states a size, it is once, few, many or the class of an expanded clone; other rows omit it.

-,TRBJ1-2,-,TRBV9,CASSGLTGASGPYGYTF,TGTGCCAGCAGCGGTTTAACAGGCGCCTCTGGCCCATATGGCTACACCTTC
-,TRBJ2-3,-,TRBV13,CASSSGTPGADTQYF,TGTGCCAGCAGCTCCGGGACTCCCGGCGCGGATACGCAGTATTTT
-,TRBJ1-2,-,TRBV7-4,CASTYRNSTNYGYTF,TGTGCCAGCACGTACCGGAACAGCACTAACTATGGCTACACCTTC
-,TRBJ2-2,-,TRBV7-3,CASSWTPGAGELFF,TGTGCCAGCAGCTGGACCCCGGGGGCCGGGGAGCTGTTTTTT
TRBD2,TRBJ2-5,-,TRBV27,CASTAGGPGETQYF,TGTGCCAGCACGGCGGGAGGGCCTGGCGAGACCCAGTACTTC
-,TRBJ2-1,once,TRBV28,CASSPRASAYNEQFF,TGTGCCAGCAGTCCCAGGGCTAGCGCCTACAATGAGCAGTTCTTC
-,TRBJ2-7,-,TRBV11-3,CASSFDSLREQYF,TGTGCCAGCAGCTTTGACAGTCTAAGGGAGCAGTACTTC
-,TRBJ2-1,-,TRBV9,CASSVDPGNEQFF,TGTGCCAGCAGCGTAGACCCAGGAAATGAGCAGTTCTTC
TRBD2,TRBJ2-7,-,TRBV9,CASSGGLAETYEQYF,TGTGCCAGCAGCGGCGGACTAGCGGAAACCTACGAGCAGTACTTC
-,TRBJ2-1,-,TRBV16,CASSQHKRVNEQFF,TGTGCCAGCAGCCAACACAAGCGAGTAAATGAGCAGTTCTTC
TRBD1,TRBJ1-2,-,TRBV27,CASSFSGTDPYYGYTF,TGTGCCAGCAGTTTTTCCGGGACAGACCCTTACTATGGCTACACCTTC
TRBD2,TRBJ2-3,-,TRBV30,CAWNLLAGRSTDTQYF,TGTGCCTGGAATCTTCTAGCGGGCCGCAGCACAGATACGCAGTATTTT
TRBD1,TRBJ1-5,once,TRBV7-9,CASSSDRPDQPQHF,TGTGCCAGCAGTTCGGACAGGCCAGATCAGCCCCAGCATTTT
TRBD1,TRBJ2-7,-,TRBV27,CASSSRQGDPYEQYF,TGTGCCAGCAGTTCCCGACAGGGGGACCCCTACGAGCAGTACTTC
TRBD1,TRBJ2-3,once,TRBV7-8,CASSEGTGQNTQYF,TGTGCCAGCAGCGAGGGGACAGGGCAAAATACGCAGTATTTT
-,TRBJ2-3,-,TRBV28,CASSLSGASTDTQYF,TGTGCCAGCAGTCTCAGCGGAGCTAGCACAGATACGCAGTATTTT
TRBD2,TRBJ2-7,-,TRBV2,CASSELTSGRAQQYF,TGTGCCAGCAGTGAATTAACTAGCGGGAGGGCCCAGCAGTACTTC
-,TRBJ2-1,-,TRBV7-2,CASSLGGSGGEQFF,TGTGCCAGCAGCTTAGGTGGGAGCGGTGGTGAGCAGTTCTTC
TRBD2,TRBJ2-3,-,TRBV5-6,CASSLVVAGGMTDTQYF,TGTGCCAGCAGCTTGGTGGTAGCGGGAGGAATGACAGATACGCAGTATTTT
-,TRBJ2-5,-,TRBV25-1,CASRQDSQETQYF,TGTGCCAGTAGACAGGACTCCCAAGAGACCCAGTACTTC
-,TRBJ1-5,-,TRBV25-1,CASSPGGRGAQHF,TGTGCCAGCTCGCCCGGGGGCCGGGGGGCCCAGCATTTT
TRBD1,TRBJ2-1,once,TRBV5-1,CASRYRGQGGGNEQFF,TGCGCCAGCAGATATCGGGGACAGGGTGGTGGGAATGAGCAGTTCTTC
TRBD1,TRBJ1-1,-,TRBV11-2,CASSPTGFYTEAFF,TGTGCCAGCAGCCCGACAGGGTTTTACACTGAAGCTTTCTTT
TRBD1,TRBJ1-1,once,TRBV28,CASSLLFGTGRAFF,TGTGCCAGCAGCCTTCTCTTTGGGACAGGGCGAGCTTTCTTT
-,TRBJ1-5,-,TRBV5-5,CASSLWGRGSNQPQHF,TGTGCCAGCAGCTTGTGGGGGAGGGGAAGCAATCAGCCCCAGCATTTT
-,TRBJ1-1,-,TRBV5-1,CASTPPGHRGTEAFF,TGCGCCAGCACCCCTCCTGGACACCGGGGGACTGAAGCTTTCTTT
TRBD2,TRBJ2-3,-,TRBV4-1,CASSQPRLAGGSTDTQYF,TGCGCCAGCAGCCAACCCCGGCTAGCGGGGGGGTCCACAGATACGCAGTATTTT
TRBD1,TRBJ1-2,-,TRBV5-1,CASSLEGQGRSYGYTF,TGCGCCAGCAGCTTAGAGGGACAGGGGAGGTCCTATGGCTACACCTTC
-,TRBJ2-7,once,TRBV30,CAWSVTGSYEQYF,TGTGCCTGGAGTGTAACAGGCTCCTACGAGCAGTACTTC
TRBD2,TRBJ2-1,many,TRBV7-3,CASSLDAGGRDEQFF,TGTGCCAGCAGCTTAGACGCGGGAGGACGGGATGAGCAGTTCTTC
-,TRBJ2-7,-,TRBV19,CASSMTTGRTYEQYF,TGTGCCAGTAGTATGACGACAGGGAGGACCTACGAGCAGTACTTC
-,TRBJ2-7,-,TRBV5-6,CASSMIAGWESVVQYF,TGTGCCAGCAGCATGATAGCCGGGTGGGAGTCTGTGGTGCAGTACTTC
TRBD1,TRBJ1-1,once,TRBV11-1,CASSRRQGALGTEAFF,TGTGCCAGCAGCCGGAGACAGGGGGCGCTGGGCACTGAAGCTTTCTTT
-,TRBJ2-5,-,TRBV5-1,CASRMASETQYF,TGCGCCAGCAGAATGGCCTCAGAGACCCAGTACTTC
-,TRBJ1-1,-,TRBV11-2,CASSLERGGSAFF,TGTGCCAGCAGCTTAGAACGGGGTGGATCGGCTTTCTTT
-,TRBJ1-2,few,TRBV5-1,CASSLSGLEAGYTF,TGCGCCAGCAGCTTGTCCGGGTTAGAGGCTGGCTACACCTTC
TRBD2,TRBJ2-1,-,TRBV27,CASSSSGSWNEQFF,TGTGCCAGCAGTTCTAGCGGGAGCTGGAATGAGCAGTTCTTC
TRBD2,TRBJ2-7,few,TRBV5-1,CASSLAVGLDEQYF,TGCGCCAGCAGCTTGGCGGTGGGACTAGACGAGCAGTACTTC
-,TRBJ2-7,-,TRBV4-1,CASSQDAGPEQYF,TGCGCCAGCAGCCAAGATGCAGGGCCCGAGCAGTACTTC
TRBD1,TRBJ1-1,-,TRBV19,CASSPGTDPRNTEAFF,TGTGCCAGTAGTCCCGGGACAGACCCCAGGAACACTGAAGCTTTCTTT
-,TRBJ2-1,-,TRBV30,CAWSVRRGRSYNEQFF,TGTGCCTGGAGTGTACGGCGGGGACGCTCCTACAATGAGCAGTTCTTC
-,TRBJ2-1,-,TRBV29-1,CSGTTGYNEQFF,TGCAGCGGGACCACAGGCTACAATGAGCAGTTCTTC
-,TRBJ1-5,-,TRBV28,CASSLGGRYQPQHF,TGTGCCAGCAGTTTAGGTGGGAGATATCAGCCCCAGCATTTT
-,TRBJ1-1,-,TRBV29-1,CSARTANTEAFF,TGCAGCGCCAGGACAGCGAACACTGAAGCTTTCTTT
TRBD1,TRBJ2-5,-,TRBV18,CASSPSQGGGETQYF,TGTGCCAGCTCACCATCGCAAGGGGGCGGTGAGACCCAGTACTTC
TRBD1,TRBJ1-2,few,TRBV13,CASSLRGGQVRYGYTF,TGTGCCAGCAGCTTAAGGGGGGGACAGGTGAGGTATGGCTACACCTTC
TRBD2,TRBJ2-1,-,TRBV14,CASSQEVRVAGDEQFF,TGTGCCAGCAGCCAAGAGGTTAGGGTAGCGGGAGATGAGCAGTTCTTC
TRBD1,TRBJ1-2,-,TRBV7-9,CASSLAGGTGTYGYTF,TGTGCCAGCAGCTTAGCGGGCGGGACAGGGACCTATGGCTACACCTTC
-,TRBJ2-7,-,TRBV28,CASSPGTPPYEQYF,TGTGCCAGCAGTCCTGGGACTCCTCCCTACGAGCAGTACTTC
TRBD1,TRBJ2-7,-,TRBV6-5,CASSRDRGLEQYF,TGTGCCAGCAGTCGGGACAGGGGGCTCGAGCAGTACTTC
-,TRBJ2-2,once,TRBV9,CASSGGTGELFF,TGTGCCAGCAGCGGCGGAACCGGGGAGCTGTTTTTT
TRBD1,TRBJ2-5,-,TRBV28,CASSRRRQGAGETQYF,TGTGCCAGCAGTCGCAGAAGACAGGGGGCGGGAGAGACCCAGTACTTC